This is a list of T cell receptor beta chains from one sample in a study of neurological immune-mediated disorders. MiXCR was run by TCRdb on the 5' RACE reads, yielding one entry per CDR3 protein. This table has nearly 30,000 distinct CDR3 sequences, roughly a sixth appearing once. The sample taken for sequencing was CD4+ T cells from blood. Every receptor here comes from a female donor with HTLV-1-associated myelopathy (HAM/TSP). The CDR3 runs from the conserved cysteine through the conserved F or W. The D gene is left open where the match is weak. Only part of the rows carry a size: once, few, many, or a class if the clone is expanded.

clone size	V gene	J gene	D gene	CDR3 DNA	CDR3 protein
many	TRBV5-1	TRBJ2-5	.	TGCGCCAGCAGCTCGCCACCTACGGGGGTAGAGACCCAGTACTTC	CASSSPPTGVETQYF
.	TRBV5-1	TRBJ2-7	TRBD2	TGCGCCAGCAGTGTAGCGGGGGACTCCTACGAGCAGTACTTC	CASSVAGDSYEQYF
few	TRBV11-2	TRBJ2-7	TRBD2	TGTGCCAGCAGACTTAGCGGGGGGGTTACCGACGAGCAGTACTTC	CASRLSGGVTDEQYF
few	TRBV5-1	TRBJ2-1	TRBD2	TGCGCCAGCAGCCCGGGGACTAGCGGGAATGAGCAGTTCTTC	CASSPGTSGNEQFF
many	TRBV5-1	TRBJ2-3	.	TGCGCCAGCAGCTTGGACCCCAGGGGAAACACAGATACGCAGTATTTT	CASSLDPRGNTDTQYF
many	TRBV4-3	TRBJ1-4	.	TGCGCCAGCAGCCAAGCGGGGGCAGCTAATGAAAAACTGTTTTTT	CASSQAGAANEKLFF
.	TRBV5-1	TRBJ2-3	TRBD2	TGCGCCAGCAGCTTGGGCTATAGACTAGCGGGTTCATCAAGGGCTACAGATACGCAGTATTTT	CASSLGYRLAGSSRATDTQYF
many	TRBV20-1	TRBJ2-4	.	TGCAGTGTATCGCAGGGGAGAGCCAAAAACATTCAGTACTTC	CSVSQGRAKNIQYF
many	TRBV10-3	TRBJ2-1	.	TGTGCCATCAGTGAACCGGAGGTGTCGGCCGATGAGCAGTTCTTC	CAISEPEVSADEQFF
.	TRBV5-1	TRBJ1-1	.	TGCGCCAGCAGTTTGATTGGACGTCCTGGGGCTGAAGCTTTCTTT	CASSLIGRPGAEAFF
many	TRBV10-3	TRBJ2-1	.	TGTGCCATCAGTGAGTCGGTCTGGGACTCGAGCTCCTACAATGAGCAGTTCTTC	CAISESVWDSSSYNEQFF
.	TRBV30	TRBJ2-7	.	TGTGCCTGGAGTTCCACACATACAGGGTTAAGTTACGAGCAGTACTTC	CAWSSTHTGLSYEQYF
many	TRBV14	TRBJ2-1	TRBD2	TGTGCCAGCAGCCATATCCCCGGGACTAGCGGGGGCGATGAGCAGTTCTTC	CASSHIPGTSGGDEQFF
.	TRBV20-1	TRBJ2-3	.	TGCAGTGCTGCCTCTGCGCGCACAGATACGCAGTATTTT	CSAASARTDTQYF
.	TRBV6-5	TRBJ1-1	.	TGTGCCAGCAGTTACTATAATGGGAACACTGAAGCTTTCTTT	CASSYYNGNTEAFF
many	TRBV12-3/TRBV12-4	TRBJ2-3	TRBD2	TGTGCCAGCAGCGGACTAGCGGGAGTGGATACGCAGTATTTT	CASSGLAGVDTQYF
.	TRBV4-2	TRBJ2-3	.	TGTGCCAGCAGCCTCATTAGCGGAGGGGCAGATACGCAGTATTTT	CASSLISGGADTQYF
many	TRBV5-7	TRBJ2-1	.	TGTGCCAGCAGCTTGTGGGACGGAGGCTACAATGAGCAGTTCTTC	CASSLWDGGYNEQFF
many	TRBV5-6	TRBJ1-1	.	TGTGCCAGCAGCATAGGGGCACGCTCAGCTTTCTTT	CASSIGARSAFF
.	TRBV7-6	TRBJ2-5	TRBD2	TGTGCCAGCAGCCGGAGCGGGAGCCCCCAAGAGACCCAGTACTTC	CASSRSGSPQETQYF
many	TRBV5-1	TRBJ2-3	.	TGCGCCAGCAGCTTGGACCGAGAATTCCCGTATTTT	CASSLDREFPYF
many	TRBV5-5	TRBJ2-5	.	TGTGCCAGCAGCTTGGCGCCCAGACAGCTCCAAGAGACCCAGTACTTC	CASSLAPRQLQETQYF